This T cell receptor beta chain stems from a study of technical replicates of blood from a handful of donors. The CDR3 has 15 residues. The V gene end was trimmed by 4 bases and the J gene end by 7 bases; junction bases not matched to a gene: 4. Germline CDR1 reads SNHLY; CDR2 reads FYNNEI. TCRdb's table, derived via immunoSEQ multiplex PCR, lists solely in-frame clones and lacks some. The sample records under 100,000 clones, roughly 85% being singletons. Sequencing used PBMCs. This clonotype originated in a human donor in good health. Some clones in this sample may be carry-over from other donors' samples. The V and J genes are TRBV2 and TRBJ2-1; 13 bases are shared with TRBD2. CDR3 nucleotides: TGTGCCAGCAGTGCGACTAGCGGGGGGCATAATGAGCAGTTCTTC. Translation gives CASSATSGGHNEQFF.